The present T cell receptor beta chain was sequenced within a study of long-term antiretroviral therapy in people with HIV. The assay used was immunoSEQ (version v3.0), run at survey level. Repertoires were generated with immunoSEQ multiplex PCR, while TCRdb's copy carries only in-frame clones and drops some. The sample yields about 22,000 clones, about 80% seen once. The content of samples before DNA extraction was about 1-11 million cryopreserved PBMC. This clone turned up a few times. Trimming left V 0 bases short and J 1 base short, with 11 bases between. This CDR3 is 16 amino acids long. In germline, CDR1 is SGHRS, CDR2 YFSETQ.

This sequence was found in a man aged 35 to 55 with HIV. The sample here was unsorted PBMCs, taken 0.5 years before starting antiretroviral therapy. The chain has TRBV5-1 and TRBJ1-5; no clear D. CDR3 bases: TGCGCCAGCAGCTTGGGGGCCTCGGGGAGCAATCAGCCCCAGCATTTT. As protein: CASSLGASGSNQPQHF.